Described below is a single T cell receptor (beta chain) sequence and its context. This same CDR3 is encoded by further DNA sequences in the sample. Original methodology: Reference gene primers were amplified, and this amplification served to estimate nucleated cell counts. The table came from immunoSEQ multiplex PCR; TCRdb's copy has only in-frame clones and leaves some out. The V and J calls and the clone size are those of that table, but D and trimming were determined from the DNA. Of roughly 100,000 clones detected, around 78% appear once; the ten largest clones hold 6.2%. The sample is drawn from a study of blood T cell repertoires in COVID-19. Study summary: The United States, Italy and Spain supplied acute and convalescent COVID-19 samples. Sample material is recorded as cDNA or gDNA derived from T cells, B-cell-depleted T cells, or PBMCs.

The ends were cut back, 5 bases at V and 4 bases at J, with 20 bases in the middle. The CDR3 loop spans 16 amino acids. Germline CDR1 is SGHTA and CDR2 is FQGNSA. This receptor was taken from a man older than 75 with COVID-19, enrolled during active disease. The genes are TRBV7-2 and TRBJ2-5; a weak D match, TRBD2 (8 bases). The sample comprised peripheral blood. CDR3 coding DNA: TGTGCCAGCAGCCCAGGGGGAGCGGGAGTGGGAGAGACCCAGTACTTC. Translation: CASSPGGAGVGETQYF.